This passage covers 7 T cell receptor beta chains from one sample sequenced in a study of response to subunit inactivated influenza vaccine. Using its own MiXCR run on the RT-PCR reads, TCRdb lists one record per CDR3 protein. The table shows approximately 530,000 distinct CDR3 sequences, with 6.5% to 8% occurring only once. Sample: PBMCs from blood, taken less than 25 months after vaccination. Every receptor here comes from a man in his fifties or sixties who received an inactivated influenza vaccine.

This clonotype occurred a few times. The V and J genes are TRBV5-6 and TRBJ2-1; D is tentatively TRBD1 or TRBD2 (5 bases each). This CDR3 is built from 15 residues. The ends were cut back, 0 bases at V and 2 bases at J, with 9 bases in the middle. Per the germline V gene, CDR1 is SGHDT and CDR2 is YYEEEE. As DNA, the CDR3 is TGTGCCAGCAGCTTGGGGGGACCTGCCTACAATGAGCAGTTCTTC. Its translation: CASSLGGPAYNEQFF. The variable domain in full, with the rest retrieved from reference TRBV5-6 and TRBJ2-1, is DAGVTQSPTHLIKTRGQQVTLRCSPKSGHDTVSWYQQALGQGPQFIFQYYEEEERQRGNFPDRFSGHQFPNYSSELNVNALLLGDSALYLCASSLGGPAYNEQFFGPGTRLTVL.

This chain links TRBV7-8 with TRBJ2-2; 10 bases align to TRBD2. Per the germline V gene, CDR1 is SGHVS and CDR2 is FQNEAQ. This CDR3 comprises 17 residues. Trimming removed 5 bases from V and 2 bases from J; junction bases left unmatched: 8. CDR3 protein: CASSKLGLAENTGELFF. As DNA, the CDR3 is TGTGCCAGCAGCAAATTAGGACTAGCGGAAAACACCGGGGAGCTGTTTTTT.

This chain uses TRBV20-1 with TRBJ2-2, with TRBD2 matching over 13 bases. The CDR3 has 18 amino acids. After removal of 5 bases from V and 0 bases from J, the junction contained 9 bases not matched to a gene. CDR1 DFQATT and CDR2 SNEGSKA come from the germline V gene (reference sequence). CDR3 region: CSAATGLAGTSNTGELFF. In DNA, the CDR3 is TGCAGTGCTGCGACGGGACTAGCGGGAACTTCGAACACCGGGGAGCTGTTTTTT.

The chain uses TRBV20-1 and TRBJ2-3, with D hard to call. This CDR3 region has 14 residues. Trimming shortened V by 0 bases and J by 2 bases, and 9 bases separated the two germline ends. Germline V gives CDR1 DFQATT, CDR2 SNEGSKA (reference sequence). CDR3 nucleotide sequence: TGCAGTGCTAGAGATAGCAAAACCACAGATACGCAGTATTTT. This codes for CSARDSKTTDTQYF.

This clonotype was found a few times. The V gene is TRBV7-2, the J gene TRBJ2-1, with 9 bases identical to TRBD2. J was trimmed by 9 bases and V by 3 bases; bases with no gene match: 12. This CDR3 contains 16 residues. Germline CDR1 is SGHTA and CDR2 is FQGNSA. The CDR3: CASSLLRRLAAREQFF. The CDR3 DNA follows: TGTGCCAGCAGCTTGTTGAGGAGACTAGCGGCCCGTGAGCAGTTCTTC.

V and J are TRBV4-2 and TRBJ1-4, with TRBD1 matching 8 bases. Germline loops: CDR1 LGHNA, CDR2 YNFKEQ. The CDR3 contains 16 residues. The V gene end was trimmed by 0 bases and the J gene end by 5 bases; junction bases not matched to a gene: 5. This CDR3 reads CASSQEPQGGNEKLFF. The CDR3 DNA reads as TGTGCCAGCAGCCAAGAGCCACAGGGGGGGAATGAAAAACTGTTTTTT.

This clonotype was detected only a few times. This chain uses TRBV20-1 with TRBJ2-3; 8 bases are a match to TRBD1. CDR1 is DFQATT and CDR2 is SNEGSKA in the germline V gene (reference sequence). The length of the CDR3 is 15 residues. V lost 6 bases and J lost 2; bases outside the gene matches: 10. CDR3 sequence (DNA): TGCAGTGCCTATTCAGGACAGGGTAACACAGATACGCAGTATTTT. Translated: CSAYSGQGNTDTQYF.